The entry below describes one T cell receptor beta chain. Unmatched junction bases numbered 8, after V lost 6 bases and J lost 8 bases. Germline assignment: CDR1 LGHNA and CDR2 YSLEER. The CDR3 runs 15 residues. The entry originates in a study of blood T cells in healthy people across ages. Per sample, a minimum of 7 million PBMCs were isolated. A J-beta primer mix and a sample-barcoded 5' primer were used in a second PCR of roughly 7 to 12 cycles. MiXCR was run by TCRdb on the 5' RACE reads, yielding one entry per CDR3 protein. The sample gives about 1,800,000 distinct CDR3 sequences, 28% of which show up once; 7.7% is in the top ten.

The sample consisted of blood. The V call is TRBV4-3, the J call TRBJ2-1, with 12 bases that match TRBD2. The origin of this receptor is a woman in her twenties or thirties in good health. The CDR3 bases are TGCGCCAGCAGTCAGACTAGCGGGAGTTTCGATGAGCAGTTCTTC. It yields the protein CASSQTSGSFDEQFF.